Below, 22 T cell receptor beta chains from the same sample are listed, as sequenced in a study of cytomegalovirus exposure and HLA in healthy donors. The method was immunoSEQ multiplex PCR; TCRdb's version includes in-frame clones alone and lacks a portion of them. The profile covers about 110,000 clones, with around 87% appearing a single time and 1.4% taken by the ten largest. The sequencing input was PBMCs. Receptors originate from a woman aged 30 to 39 in good health and CMV-seropositive.

The chain employs TRBV4-3 and TRBJ2-3; 9 nucleotides match TRBD1. The CDR3 is 15 residues long. Trimming cost V 4 bases and J 3 bases; bases outside gene matches: 5. The V gene's germline CDR1 is LGHNA and CDR2 YSLEER. CDR3 amino acids: CASSLGQGGTDTQYF. The CDR3 nucleotides are TGCGCCAGCAGCCTGGGACAGGGTGGTACAGATACGCAGTATTTT.

This chain links TRBV5-4 with TRBJ2-3; 8 nucleotides align to TRBD1. The CDR3 length is 16 residues. Germline V lookup: CDR1 SGHNT, CDR2 YYREEE (reference sequence). V trimming: 1 base; J trimming: 1 base; junction bases outside the gene matches: 5. For the CDR3, the DNA is TGTGCCAGCAGCTTGCGTCGGGGACAGGGCACAGATACGCAGTATTTT. Translating gives CASSLRRGQGTDTQYF.

The chain couples TRBV4-1 to TRBJ2-7; 9 bases are a match to TRBD1. The CDR3 covers 15 residues. In germline, CDR1 is MGHRA, CDR2 YSYEKL. Trimming took 4 bases from V and 7 from J; bases not matched to a gene: 11. As DNA, the CDR3 is TGCGCCAGCAGCCGGGGGGACAGGGACGTGCGGGAGCAGTACTTC. Protein product: CASSRGDRDVREQYF.

This rearrangement joins TRBV7-8 to TRBJ2-1, with a weak D call TRBD2 (7 bases). Per the germline V gene, CDR1 is SGHVS and CDR2 is FQNEAQ. V lost 5 bases to trimming and J lost 4 bases, with 18 bases between them. This CDR3 comprises 16 residues. The CDR3: CASSLLWEGDYNEQFF. In DNA, the CDR3 is TGTGCCAGCAGCCTCCTTTGGGAGGGGGATTACAATGAGCAGTTCTTC. The whole variable domain, filled in from reference TRBV7-8 and TRBJ2-1, reads GAGVSQSPRYKVAKRGQDVALRCDPISGHVSLFWYQQALGQGPEFLTYFQNEAQLDKSGLPSDRFFAERPEGSVSTLKIQRTQQEDSAVYLCASSLLWEGDYNEQFFGPGTRLTVL.

The rearrangement links TRBV29-1 to TRBJ2-7; 10 nucleotides line up with TRBD1. This CDR3 comprises 16 residues. V trimming: 3 bases; J trimming: 7 bases; junction bases outside the gene matches: 15. Per germline, CDR1 SQVTM and CDR2 ANQGSEA. The CDR3 DNA sequence: TGCAGCGTTGATATCCCCGGGACAGGGGAAGGGGATGAGCAGTACTTC. Its protein is CSVDIPGTGEGDEQYF.

This chain connects TRBV7-3 to TRBJ2-5; no definite D call. Trimming removed 1 base from V and 4 bases from J, with 7 bases in between. This CDR3 spans 13 amino acids. Germline assignment: CDR1 SGHTA and CDR2 FQGTGA. Written as DNA, the CDR3 is TGTGCCAGCAGCTTAAACAGTGGAGAGACCCAGTACTTC. It specifies CASSLNSGETQYF.

The sample holds a few counts of this clone. The chain links TRBV9 to TRBJ2-7; TRBD1 matches at 8 bases. Germline CDR1 reads SGDLS; CDR2 reads YYNGEE. This CDR3 has 14 amino acids. V trimming: 4 bases; J trimming: 4 bases; junction bases outside the gene matches: 7. This CDR3 reads CASSPGQGRYEQYF. The CDR3 DNA is TGTGCCAGCAGCCCCGGACAGGGCCGATACGAGCAGTACTTC. The complete variable domain, with remaining parts taken from reference TRBV9 and TRBJ2-7, reads DSGVTQTPKHLITATGQRVTLRCSPRSGDLSVYWYQQSLDQGLQFLIQYYNGEERAKGNILERFSAQQFPDLHSELNLSSLELGDSALYFCASSPGQGRYEQYFGPGTRLTVT.

This clone appeared a few times. The genes are TRBV10-1 and TRBJ2-7; TRBD2 agrees at 10 bases. V lost 10 bases to trimming and J lost 1 base; unmatched junction nucleotides: 7. There are 14 residues in the CDR3. Germline V lookup: CDR1 WNHNN, CDR2 SYGVQD (reference sequence). CDR3 nucleotide sequence: TGCGCCAATTCGGGACTAGCGAATTCCTACGAGCAGTACTTC. Its protein product is CANSGLANSYEQYF.

Only one count was recorded for this clone. V gene TRBV7-2 combines with J gene TRBJ2-5; TRBD2 agrees at 10 bases. V was clipped by 6 bases and J by 7 bases; unmatched bases: 14. CDR1 is SGHTA, CDR2 FQGNSA, per germline. This CDR3 region has 16 residues. The CDR3 DNA follows: TGTGCCAGCAGACCAGACGGTAGCGGGGGGTACCGGACCCAGTACTTC. Encoded protein: CASRPDGSGGYRTQYF.

The genes are TRBV5-1 and TRBJ2-2; tentatively, D is TRBD2 (6 bases). The germline V and J ends were trimmed by 4 bases and 4 bases, with 14 bases remaining between them. This CDR3 has 15 amino acids. Germline V gives CDR1 SGHRS, CDR2 YFSETQ. The CDR3 DNA is TGCGCCAGCAGCGTTCGGGAGCTTGGCACCGGGGAGCTGTTTTTT. Amino acids: CASSVRELGTGELFF. The full variable domain, its missing parts supplied by reference TRBV5-1 and TRBJ2-2, is KAGVTQTPRYLIKTRGQQVTLSCSPISGHRSVSWYQQTPGQGLQFLFEYFSETQRNKGNFPGRFSGRQFSNSRSEMNVSTLELGDSALYLCASSVRELGTGELFFGEGSRLTVL.

The gene calls are TRBV5-5 and TRBJ1-2; 8 bases fit TRBD1. Trimming took 1 base from V and 1 from J; bases not matched to a gene: 3. CDR3 size: 15 residues. From germline, CDR1 is SGHKS and CDR2 YYEKEE (reference sequence). CDR3 DNA sequence: TGTGCCAGCAGCTTGTCAGGGGGCGGTAACTATGGCTACACCTTC. Encoded protein: CASSLSGGGNYGYTF.

The chain couples TRBV11-1 to TRBJ2-7; 12 nucleotides agree with TRBD2. Germline V gene sequence: CDR1 SGHAT, CDR2 FQDESV (reference sequence). The CDR3 has 15 amino acids. J was trimmed by 6 bases and V by 4 bases; bases with no gene match: 7. The CDR3 sequence is CASSSGGLAGLEQYF. The CDR3 coding sequence is TGTGCCAGCAGCTCAGGTGGACTAGCGGGACTCGAGCAGTACTTC.

This chain's CDR3 is CASSQERDMSQHF. CDR3 in DNA: TGCGCCAGCAGCCAAGAAAGGGACATGTCCCAGCATTTT. J is TRBJ1-5 and V is TRBV4-1; TRBD1 might be the D (6 bases). Germline CDR1 reads MGHRA; CDR2 reads YSYEKL. The CDR3 runs to 13 residues. V lost 0 bases and J 11 bases, leaving 11 bases between the germline ends.

The genes are TRBV29-1 and TRBJ1-2; possible D gene TRBD1, 6 bases. V was pared by 7 bases and J by 8 bases, with 11 bases between. The CDR3 totals 10 residues. From germline, CDR1 is SQVTM and CDR2 ANQGSEA. The chain's CDR3 is CSAIQGGYTF. For the CDR3, the DNA is TGCAGCGCTATACAGGGAGGCTACACCTTC. The full variable domain, with the rest looked up from reference TRBV29-1 and TRBJ1-2, is SAVISQKPSRDICQRGTSLTIQCQVDSQVTMMFWYRQQPGQSLTLIATANQGSEATYESGFVIDKFPISRPNLTFSTLTVSNMSPEDSSIYLCSAIQGGYTFGSGTRLTVV.

This chain joins TRBV7-2 and TRBJ2-7, with D tentatively TRBD1 (5 bases). Germline V lookup: CDR1 SGHTA, CDR2 FQGNSA. V was trimmed by 5 bases and J by 6 bases, leaving 14 bases between them. The CDR3 extends over 13 amino acids. The CDR3 protein is CASSGQGSGEQYF. The CDR3 nucleotides are TGTGCCAGCAGCGGCCAGGGTTCGGGCGAGCAGTACTTC.

This chain links TRBV6-1 with TRBJ2-7; TRBD2 matches at 11 bases. The CDR3 contains 15 residues. CDR1 and CDR2 (germline): MNHNS, SASEGT. Trimming at V came to 6 bases and at J to 0 bases, leaving 4 bases not matched to a gene. CDR3 sequence (DNA): TGTGCCAGCAGACTACTAGCGGGGGACTCCTACGAGCAGTACTTC. As protein: CASRLLAGDSYEQYF.

The CDR3 nucleotides are TGTGCCAGCTCACCACTAAGCACAGACAGCCCCTATGGCTACACCTTC. It specifies CASSPLSTDSPYGYTF. The chain combines TRBV18 with TRBJ1-2; a possible D gene is TRBD1 (5 bases). The CDR3 has 16 amino acids. V was pared by 1 base and J by 4 bases, with 16 bases between. Germline V gene data show CDR1 as KGHSH and CDR2 as LQKENI.

The CDR3 DNA is TGTGCCACCCTTGGGCGGGGACGTGGCACAGATACGCAGTATTTT. Translating it yields CATLGRGRGTDTQYF. The V and J genes are TRBV5-8 and TRBJ2-3; D perhaps matches TRBD2 (6 bases). Germline CDR1 reads SGHTS; CDR2 reads YDEGEE. The CDR3 contains 15 residues. The V and J ends lost 9 bases and 1 base respectively, with 18 bases between them.

The rearrangement uses TRBV11-2 and TRBJ2-1, with 13 bases fitting TRBD2. This CDR3 spans 15 amino acids. Losses at the gene ends were 5 bases for V and 5 bases for J; bases not matched to a gene: 3. Germline-derived CDR1 and CDR2 are SGHAT and FQNNGV. The CDR3 protein is CASSPTSGGNNEQFF. The CDR3 DNA reads as TGTGCCAGCAGCCCGACTAGCGGGGGGAACAATGAGCAGTTCTTC.

The V and J genes are TRBV5-4 and TRBJ2-7, with 9 bases aligning to TRBD1. The V and J ends lost 4 bases and 3 bases, in that order; junction bases with no gene match: 5. The CDR3 sequence is 14 residues long. Germline V lookup: CDR1 SGHNT, CDR2 YYREEE (reference sequence). The CDR3 loop is CASSTTGGNYEQYF. Written as DNA, the CDR3 is TGTGCCAGCAGCACGACAGGGGGTAACTACGAGCAGTACTTC.

The V call is TRBV5-6, the J call TRBJ1-1; maybe TRBD1 (6 bases). The length of the CDR3 is 17 residues. V dropped 3 bases and J dropped 4 bases, with 22 bases sitting between them. Germline V lookup: CDR1 SGHDT, CDR2 YYEEEE. CDR3 nucleotide sequence: TGTGCCAGCAGCTCGCTAAGGGGGAGTGGTAGGGTCACTGAAGCTTTCTTT. Residues: CASSSLRGSGRVTEAFF.

This clone was recorded a few times. This chain links TRBV7-2 with TRBJ1-3; 9 bases line up with TRBD1. The length of the CDR3 is 15 residues. Germline V gives CDR1 SGHTA, CDR2 FQGNSA. Unmatched junction bases numbered 11, after V lost 5 bases and J lost 9 bases. The CDR3: CASSPGQGLDGTIYF. The CDR3 nucleotides are TGTGCCAGCAGCCCCGGACAGGGGCTCGATGGCACCATATATTTT.